This T cell receptor (beta chain) was recorded in a study of OX40 agonist ivuxolimab in advanced cancers. About the study: Hepatocellular carcinoma, melanoma, renal cell or head and neck cancer affected the dose-escalation patients.

Some clones are missing from TCRdb's copy, which holds only in-frame ones; the method was immunoSEQ multiplex PCR. The sample contains over 65,000 clones, 85% to 95% of which appear only once. This clonotype was sampled from an adult with an advanced solid tumor such as melanoma, head and neck, liver or kidney cancer. Sequencing was performed on CD4+ or CD8+ T cells sorted from blood, taken in a trial of the OX40 agonist ivuxolimab.

CDR3 in DNA: TGTGCCTGGATACGGACAACGAACACCGGGGAGCTGTTTTTT. It specifies CAWIRTTNTGELFF. The chain couples TRBV30 to TRBJ2-2; TRBD1 might be the D (5 bases). V shed 4 bases and J shed 0 bases, with 9 bases lying between them. Germline V gives CDR1 GTSNPN, CDR2 SVGIG (reference sequence). The CDR3 spans 14 residues.